This T cell receptor (beta chain) emerged from a study of cytomegalovirus exposure and HLA in healthy donors. The germline V gene encodes CDR1 SGHAT and CDR2 FQNNGV. The CDR3 totals 16 residues. Losses at the gene ends were 3 bases for V and 1 base for J; bases not matched to a gene: 8. In regard to this clone: What it binds is not known.

Study-level findings and limits: According to a subsequent analysis, TCR clusters from the first cohort were inclined to appear together in the 110 or so validation repertoires.

The method was immunoSEQ multiplex PCR; TCRdb's version includes in-frame clones alone and lacks a portion of them. Found here are under 200,000 clones, roughly 90% of them singletons; the top ten hold more than 2%. The donors formed part of the approximately 110-subject validation cohort, distinct from the roughly 630-subject first cohort. The J gene is TRBJ2-7, the V gene TRBV11-2, with TRBD2 matching 8 bases. Sequencing was performed on PBMCs. This TCR was sampled from a woman aged 18-35 years in good health and CMV-seronegative. The CDR3 loop is CASSLDTSGRSYEQYF. The CDR3 DNA follows: TGTGCCAGCAGCTTGGATACTAGCGGAAGATCCTACGAGCAGTACTTC.